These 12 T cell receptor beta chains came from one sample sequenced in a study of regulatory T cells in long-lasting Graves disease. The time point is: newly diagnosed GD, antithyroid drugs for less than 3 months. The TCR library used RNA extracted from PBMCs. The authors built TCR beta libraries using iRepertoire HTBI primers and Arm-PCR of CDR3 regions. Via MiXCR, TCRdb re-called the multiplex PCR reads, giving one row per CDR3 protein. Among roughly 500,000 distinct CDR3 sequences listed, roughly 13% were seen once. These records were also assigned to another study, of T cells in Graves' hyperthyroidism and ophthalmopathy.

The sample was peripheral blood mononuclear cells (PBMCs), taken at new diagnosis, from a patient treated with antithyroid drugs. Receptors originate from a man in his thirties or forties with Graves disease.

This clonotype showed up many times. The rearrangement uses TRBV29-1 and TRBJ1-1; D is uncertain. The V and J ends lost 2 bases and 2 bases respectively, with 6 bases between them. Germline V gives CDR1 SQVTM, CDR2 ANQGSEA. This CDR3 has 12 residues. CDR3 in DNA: TGCAGCGTTGAACGCGATAACACTGAAGCTTTCTTT. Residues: CSVERDNTEAFF.

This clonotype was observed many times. The CDR3 region is CSAPRAGRGEQYF. CDR3 DNA sequence: TGCAGTGCTCCGAGAGCGGGAAGGGGCGAGCAGTACTTC. The V gene is TRBV20-1, the J gene TRBJ2-7; 7 positions agree with TRBD2. This CDR3 region has 13 residues. Germline V gene sequence: CDR1 DFQATT, CDR2 SNEGSKA (reference sequence). With 5 bases clipped from V and 6 bases from J, the junction kept 10 bases outside the gene matches.

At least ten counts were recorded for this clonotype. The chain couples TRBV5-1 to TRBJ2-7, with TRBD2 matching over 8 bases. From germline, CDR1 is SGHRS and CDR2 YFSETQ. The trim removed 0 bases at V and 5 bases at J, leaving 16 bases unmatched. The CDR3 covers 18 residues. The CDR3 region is CASSLGSVGTSGFHEQYF. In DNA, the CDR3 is TGCGCCAGCAGCTTGGGATCAGTGGGCACTAGCGGTTTCCACGAGCAGTACTTC.

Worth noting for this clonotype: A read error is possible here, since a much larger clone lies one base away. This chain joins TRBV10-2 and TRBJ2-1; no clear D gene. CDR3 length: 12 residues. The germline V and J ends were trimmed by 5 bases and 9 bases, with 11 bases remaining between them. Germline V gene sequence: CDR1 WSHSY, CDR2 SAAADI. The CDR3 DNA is TGCGCCAGCAGTAGGGCCCCCGTTGAGCAGTTCTTC. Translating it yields CASSRAPVEQFF.

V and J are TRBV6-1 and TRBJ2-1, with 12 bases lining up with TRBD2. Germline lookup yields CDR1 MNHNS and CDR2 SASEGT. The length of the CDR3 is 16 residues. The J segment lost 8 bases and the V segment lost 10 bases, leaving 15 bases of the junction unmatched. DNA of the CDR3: TGTGCCATAGGTGGGCTAGCGGGAGGGGAGAAGTATGAGCAGTTCTTC. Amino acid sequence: CAIGGLAGGEKYEQFF.

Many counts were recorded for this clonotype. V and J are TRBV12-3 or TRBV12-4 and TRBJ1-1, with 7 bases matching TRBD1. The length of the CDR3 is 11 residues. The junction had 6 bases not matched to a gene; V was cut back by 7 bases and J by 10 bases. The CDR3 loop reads CASTETGRAFF. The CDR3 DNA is TGTGCCAGCACCGAGACAGGGAGAGCTTTCTTT.

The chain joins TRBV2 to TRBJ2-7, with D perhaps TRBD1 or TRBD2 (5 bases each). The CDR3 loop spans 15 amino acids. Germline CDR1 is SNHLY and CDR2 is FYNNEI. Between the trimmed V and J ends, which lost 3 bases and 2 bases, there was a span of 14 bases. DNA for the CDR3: TGTGCCAGCAGTGACCTTGGGGGATTTGCCTACGAGCAGTACTTC. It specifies CASSDLGGFAYEQYF.

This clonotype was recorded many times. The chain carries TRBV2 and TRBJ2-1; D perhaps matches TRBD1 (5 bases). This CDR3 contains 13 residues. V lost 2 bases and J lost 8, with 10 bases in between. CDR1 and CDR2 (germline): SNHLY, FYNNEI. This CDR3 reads CASSERVRDEQFF. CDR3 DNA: TGTGCCAGCAGTGAACGGGTCAGGGATGAGCAGTTCTTC.

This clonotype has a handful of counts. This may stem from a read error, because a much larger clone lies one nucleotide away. The CDR3 region is CAGSARLIDEKLFF. Here the CDR3 DNA reads TGTGCCGGCAGTGCTAGACTGATCGACGAAAAACTGTTTTTT. The chain employs TRBV2 and TRBJ1-4; D is uncertain. The germline V gene encodes CDR1 SNHLY and CDR2 FYNNEI. The CDR3 loop spans 14 amino acids. The whole variable domain, filled in from reference TRBV2 and TRBJ1-4, reads EPEVTQTPSHQVTQMGQEVILRCVPISNHLYFYWYRQILGQKVEFLVSFYNNEISEKSEIFDDQFSVERPDGSNFTLKIRSTKLEDSAMYFCAGSARLIDEKLFFGSGTQLSVL.

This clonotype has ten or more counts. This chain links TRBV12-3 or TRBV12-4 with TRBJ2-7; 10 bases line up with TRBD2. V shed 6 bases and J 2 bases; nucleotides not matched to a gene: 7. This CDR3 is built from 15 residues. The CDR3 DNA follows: TGTGCCAGCAGCACTGGAGCGGGAGGGCCCTACGAGCAGTACTTC. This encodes CASSTGAGGPYEQYF.

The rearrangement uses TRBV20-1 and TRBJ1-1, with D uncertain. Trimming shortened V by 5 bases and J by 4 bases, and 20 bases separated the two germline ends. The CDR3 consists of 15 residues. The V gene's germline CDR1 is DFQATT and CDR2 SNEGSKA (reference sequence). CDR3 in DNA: TGCAGTGCTCCTGGAGGGCCCGCCTGGGGCACTGAAGCTTTCTTT. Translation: CSAPGGPAWGTEAFF.

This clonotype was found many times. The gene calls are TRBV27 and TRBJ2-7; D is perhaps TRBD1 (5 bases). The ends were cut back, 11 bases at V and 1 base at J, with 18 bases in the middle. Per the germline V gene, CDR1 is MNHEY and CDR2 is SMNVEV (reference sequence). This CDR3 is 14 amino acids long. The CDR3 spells CARPRRDISYEQYF. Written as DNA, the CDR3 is TGTGCCCGCCCGCGCAGGGATATTTCCTACGAGCAGTACTTC.